The rows below give T cell receptor beta chains drawn from one sample of a study of cytomegalovirus exposure and HLA in healthy donors. Method: immunoSEQ multiplex PCR; TCRdb's copy keeps in-frame clones and lacks some. The table includes about 60,000 clones, about 96% detected once. The sequencing sample was made of PBMCs. All receptors derive from a man in his late teens or twenties in good health and CMV-seronegative. The CDR3 runs from the conserved cysteine through the conserved F or W. D genes are given only for firm matches. Some rows mark clone size as missing; the rest say once, few, many or name a class of expanded clone.

v_call	j_call	clone_size	d_call	cdr3_nt	cdr3_aa
TRBV6-5	TRBJ2-2	-	-	TGTGCCAGCAGTTACTCAGTGAGGGCCGGGGAGCTGTTTTTT	CASSYSVRAGELFF
TRBV29-1	TRBJ2-5	once	TRBD2	TGCAGCGCTGACCCCCGGGGTAGCGGGAGCCAAGAGACCCAGTACTTC	CSADPRGSGSQETQYF
TRBV7-9	TRBJ1-5	-	TRBD1	TGTGCCAGCAGCCCCGGGACAGGCAATCAGCCCCAGCATTTT	CASSPGTGNQPQHF
TRBV7-9	TRBJ2-7	-	TRBD2	TGTGCCAGCAGCTCGGGACTAGCGGGCGTACCTAACGAGCAGTACTTC	CASSSGLAGVPNEQYF
TRBV7-2	TRBJ2-5	-	-	TGTGCCAGCAGCCCCAGTTCCCGATACCAAGAGACCCAGTACTTC	CASSPSSRYQETQYF
TRBV5-8	TRBJ2-1	-	-	TGTGCCAGAAGTACAGGAACCCGAGGCGGTGAGCAGTTCTTC	CARSTGTRGGEQFF
TRBV4-1	TRBJ2-7	once	-	TGCGCCAGCTCTCCGGACTTCTACGAGCAGTACTTC	CASSPDFYEQYF
TRBV15	TRBJ2-7	-	TRBD1	TGTGCCACCAGCAGGGGACAGTTCGAGCAGTACTTC	CATSRGQFEQYF
TRBV4-2	TRBJ2-2	-	-	TGTGCCAGCAGCCCATACAGGGACGCCGGGGAGCTGTTTTTT	CASSPYRDAGELFF
TRBV5-1	TRBJ2-1	-	TRBD1	TGCGCCAGCAGCTTGGGTGGGGGACAGGGGTGGCCCTACAATGAGCAGTTCTTC	CASSLGGGQGWPYNEQFF
TRBV18	TRBJ2-1	-	-	TGTGCCAGCTCGCATCCGGTAGGACTTCGGAACAATGAGCAGTTCTTC	CASSHPVGLRNNEQFF
TRBV4-2	TRBJ2-2	-	TRBD2	TGTGCCAGCAGCCAAGAACGGACTAGAGCGGGTAACACCGGGGAGCTGTTTTTT	CASSQERTRAGNTGELFF
TRBV4-3	TRBJ2-1	-	-	TGCGCCAGCAGCCAACGTAAGTTAAGTTTGATCAGCTCCTACAATGAGCAGTTCTTC	CASSQRKLSLISSYNEQFF
TRBV2	TRBJ2-3	-	-	TGTGCCAGCAGTGGGCGGGACACAGATACGCAGTATTTT	CASSGRDTDTQYF
TRBV5-1	TRBJ2-7	-	-	TGCGCCAGCACCCCGGGGGGCGACGAGCAGTACTTC	CASTPGGDEQYF
TRBV19	TRBJ2-5	-	TRBD1	TGTGCCAGTAGTGACCTAGGTGGTAGGGGGCGAGAGACCCAGTACTTC	CASSDLGGRGRETQYF
TRBV28	TRBJ1-1	-	-	TGTGCCAGCAGTTTCGGTATGAACACTGAAGCTTTCTTT	CASSFGMNTEAFF
TRBV10-3	TRBJ2-7	-	-	TGTGCCATCAGTCCGTCCAGATACGAGCAGTACTTC	CAISPSRYEQYF
TRBV5-1	TRBJ2-7	-	-	TGCGCCAGCAGCTTCGCCGGGACTCAGTCTTACGAGCAGTACTTC	CASSFAGTQSYEQYF
TRBV2	TRBJ2-3	-	TRBD1	TGTGCCACCCCACTAGGGCGGCCAGGGGGCTTAGGGACAGATACGCAGTATTTT	CATPLGRPGGLGTDTQYF
TRBV7-9	TRBJ1-1	few	-	TGTGCCAGCAGCGGTGGACAGAACACTGAAGCTTTCTTT	CASSGGQNTEAFF
TRBV4-3	TRBJ1-1	-	-	TGCGCCAGCAGCCAAGCGGCTGGGGGGGGCACTGAAGCTTTCTTT	CASSQAAGGGTEAFF
TRBV2	TRBJ2-7	-	TRBD2	TGTGCCAGCAGTGGGCTAGCGGGACCCTACGAGCAGTACTTC	CASSGLAGPYEQYF
TRBV10-2	TRBJ2-1	-	-	TGCGCCAGCAGTGAAGGTCGCGGCGCTTACAATGAGCAGTTCTTC	CASSEGRGAYNEQFF
TRBV7-9	TRBJ2-2	once	-	TGTGCCAGCAGCCGGAACACCGGGGAGCTGTTTTTT	CASSRNTGELFF
TRBV28	TRBJ2-7	-	TRBD2	TGTGCCAGCAGCCGACGTACTAGCGGGAGCTCCTACGAGCAGTACTTC	CASSRRTSGSSYEQYF
TRBV2	TRBJ2-3	-	-	TGTGCCAGCCAATCCCAGTCGGAGTTTTGGGATACGCAGTATTTT	CASQSQSEFWDTQYF
TRBV28	TRBJ2-1	once	-	TGTGCCAGCAGTTCCGGCGGGAATGAGCAGTTCTTC	CASSSGGNEQFF
TRBV29-1	TRBJ2-1	-	TRBD2	TGCAGCGCAGGACTAGCGGGAGTAGCTACTTACAATGAGCAGTTCTTC	CSAGLAGVATYNEQFF
TRBV7-7	TRBJ2-1	-	-	TGTGCTAGCAGCCCTATAGCAGGGCGGTCCTACAATGAGCAGTTCTTC	CASSPIAGRSYNEQFF
TRBV28	TRBJ1-5	-	-	TGTGCCAGTACGGGGCAGGGAGGTGCTCAGCCCCAGCATTTT	CASTGQGGAQPQHF
TRBV6-6	TRBJ1-1	-	TRBD1	TGTGCCAGCGCGCGACAGGGGAAGAAGACTGAAGCTTTCTTT	CASARQGKKTEAFF
TRBV9	TRBJ1-3	-	-	TGTGCCAGCAGCGTATATTCGGGGGCTGGAAACACCATATATTTT	CASSVYSGAGNTIYF